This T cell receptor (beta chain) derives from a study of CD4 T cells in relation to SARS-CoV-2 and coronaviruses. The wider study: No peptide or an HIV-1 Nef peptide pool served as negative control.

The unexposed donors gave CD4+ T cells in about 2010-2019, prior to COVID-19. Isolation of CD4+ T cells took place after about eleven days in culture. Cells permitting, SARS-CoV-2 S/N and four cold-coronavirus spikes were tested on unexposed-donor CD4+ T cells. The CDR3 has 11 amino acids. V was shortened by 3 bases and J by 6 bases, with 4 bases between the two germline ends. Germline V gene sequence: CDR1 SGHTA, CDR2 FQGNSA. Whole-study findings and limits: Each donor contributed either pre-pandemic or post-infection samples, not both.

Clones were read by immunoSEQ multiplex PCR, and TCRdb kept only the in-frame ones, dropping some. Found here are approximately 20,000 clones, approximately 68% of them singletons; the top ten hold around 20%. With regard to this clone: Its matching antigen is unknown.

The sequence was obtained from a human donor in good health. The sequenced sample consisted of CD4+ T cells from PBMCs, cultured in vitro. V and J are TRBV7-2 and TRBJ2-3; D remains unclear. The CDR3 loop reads CASSFTDTQYF. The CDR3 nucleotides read TGTGCCAGCAGCTTTACGGATACGCAGTATTTT. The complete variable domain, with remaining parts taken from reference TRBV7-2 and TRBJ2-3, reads GAGVSQSPSNKVTEKGKDVELRCDPISGHTALYWYRQSLGQGLEFLIYFQGNSAPDKSGLPSDRFSAERTGGSVSTLTIQRTQQEDSAVYLCASSFTDTQYFGPGTRLTVL.